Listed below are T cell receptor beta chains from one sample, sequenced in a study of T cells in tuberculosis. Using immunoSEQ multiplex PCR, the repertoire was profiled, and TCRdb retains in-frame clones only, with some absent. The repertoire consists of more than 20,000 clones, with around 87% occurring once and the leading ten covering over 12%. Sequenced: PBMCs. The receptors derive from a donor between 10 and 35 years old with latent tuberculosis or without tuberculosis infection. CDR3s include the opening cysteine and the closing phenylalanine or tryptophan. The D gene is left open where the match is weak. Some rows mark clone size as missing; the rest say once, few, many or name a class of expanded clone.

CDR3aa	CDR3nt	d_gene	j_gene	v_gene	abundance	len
CASSFETGGSPLHF	TGTGCCAGCAGCTTTGAGACAGGGGGTTCACCCCTCCACTTT	TRBD1	TRBJ1-6	TRBV7-6	-	14
CASRTSGVNEQFF	TGTGCCAGTCGGACTAGCGGGGTCAATGAGCAGTTCTTC	TRBD2	TRBJ2-1	TRBV2	-	13
CATLYLDSPLHF	TGTGCCACCCTATATCTGGATTCACCCCTCCACTTT	-	TRBJ1-6	TRBV6-1	once	12
CASSLSLAGGSRGTQYF	TGCGCCAGCAGCTTGAGTCTAGCGGGGGGCTCCCGGGGCACCCAGTACTTC	TRBD2	TRBJ2-5	TRBV5-1	-	17
CASSLVQVPNTEAFF	TGTGCCAGCAGCTTGGTACAGGTCCCTAACACTGAAGCTTTCTTT	-	TRBJ1-1	TRBV5-6	-	15
CASREDQRAQHF	TGTGCCAGCAGGGAGGACCAGCGGGCCCAGCATTTT	-	TRBJ1-5	TRBV2	-	12
CASSSNGGYTEAFF	TGTGCCAGCAGTTCAAATGGGGGGTACACTGAAGCTTTCTTT	-	TRBJ1-1	TRBV28	-	14
CAWIRRGRKNEQFF	TGTGCCTGGATCCGCAGGGGGCGCAAGAATGAGCAGTTCTTC	TRBD1	TRBJ2-1	TRBV30	-	14
CASSPGLPSYEQYF	TGTGCCAGCAGCCCCGGACTACCTTCCTACGAGCAGTACTTC	-	TRBJ2-7	TRBV7-2	-	14
CASSDLSGGGEKLFF	TGTGCCAGCAGTGATCTCTCCGGGGGGGGAGAAAAACTGTTTTTT	-	TRBJ1-4	TRBV6-1	-	15
CASSSTVADTQYF	TGTGCCAGCAGCTCGACAGTTGCAGATACGCAGTATTTT	-	TRBJ2-3	TRBV11-2	-	13
CASSEWAMNTEAFF	TGTGCCAGCAGTGAGTGGGCTATGAACACTGAAGCTTTCTTT	-	TRBJ1-1	TRBV2	-	14
CAWSVRGPNSPLHF	TGTGCCTGGAGTGTCAGGGGGCCGAATTCACCCCTCCACTTT	TRBD1	TRBJ1-6	TRBV30	-	14
CAIMGDLIYNEQFF	TGTGCCATCATGGGCGATCTCATATACAATGAGCAGTTCTTC	-	TRBJ2-1	TRBV10-3	once	14
CASSQSRAGANSPLHF	TGCGCCAGCAGCCAATCGAGAGCAGGGGCTAATTCACCCCTCCACTTT	-	TRBJ1-6	TRBV4-3	-	16
CASSVSSNREQNEKLFF	TGTGCCAGCAGCGTCTCGAGTAACAGGGAGCAAAATGAAAAACTGTTTTTT	-	TRBJ1-4	TRBV9	-	17
CASSPGTSGTKGNNEQFF	TGTGCCAGCAGCCCCGGGACTAGCGGAACGAAAGGAAACAATGAGCAGTTCTTC	TRBD2	TRBJ2-1	TRBV11-3	-	18
CASSPSEGTEAFF	TGTGCCAGCTCACCGAGCGAGGGCACTGAAGCTTTCTTT	-	TRBJ1-1	TRBV18	once	13
CASTHSYAGNYGYTF	TGCGCCAGCACTCACTCCTACGCAGGGAACTATGGCTACACCTTC	-	TRBJ1-2	TRBV5-1	-	15
CASSLESDQETQYF	TGCGCCAGCAGCTTGGAGTCGGACCAAGAGACCCAGTACTTC	-	TRBJ2-5	TRBV5-1	-	14
CASSIAAGTNTEAFF	TGTGCCAGTAGTATAGCAGCAGGTACGAACACTGAAGCTTTCTTT	-	TRBJ1-1	TRBV19	-	15
CTSSQSKEGDGGYTF	TGCACCAGCAGCCAGTCAAAGGAGGGCGATGGTGGCTACACCTTC	-	TRBJ1-2	TRBV1	-	15
CASSRGNTIYF	TGTGCCAGCTCTCGGGGAAACACCATATATTTT	-	TRBJ1-3	TRBV6-1	-	11
CASNMGGGQPQHF	TGTGCCAGCAACATGGGGGGGGGACAGCCCCAGCATTTT	-	TRBJ1-5	TRBV5-5	-	13
CASSRDLSGGYTF	TGTGCCAGCAGTCGAGACCTCTCGGGTGGCTACACCTTC	-	TRBJ1-2	TRBV6-5	-	13
CAWSVSRGVGNQPQHF	TGTGCCTGGAGTGTAAGCCGGGGGGTGGGCAATCAGCCCCAGCATTTT	-	TRBJ1-5	TRBV30	-	16
CASSPGTGGLKSYGYTF	TGCGCCAGCAGCCCAGGGACAGGGGGGCTAAAATCTTATGGCTACACCTTC	TRBD1	TRBJ1-2	TRBV5-1	-	17
CASSHVRGRYNEQFF	TGTGCCAGCAGCCACGTGCGGGGGCGCTACAATGAGCAGTTCTTC	-	TRBJ2-1	TRBV7-8	-	15
CASSLANEQFF	TGCGCCAGCAGCTTGGCGAATGAGCAGTTCTTC	-	TRBJ2-1	TRBV5-1	-	11
CASSIGRGFNEQFF	TGTGCCAGTAGTATAGGACGGGGTTTCAATGAGCAGTTCTTC	-	TRBJ2-1	TRBV19	-	14
CASSRDSRSTDTQYF	TGTGCCAGTAGCAGGGACTCCCGGAGCACAGATACGCAGTATTTT	-	TRBJ2-3	TRBV5-4	-	15
CASSYEYNSPLHF	TGTGCCAGCAGTTACGAGTATAATTCACCCCTCCACTTT	-	TRBJ1-6	TRBV6-5	-	13
CSVGGAGGGYEQYF	TGCAGCGTGGGAGGGGCCGGAGGGGGCTACGAGCAGTACTTC	-	TRBJ2-7	TRBV29-1	-	14
CASSLAQVTNYGYTF	TGTGCCAGCAGCTTGGCCCAGGTTACCAACTATGGCTACACCTTC	-	TRBJ1-2	TRBV5-5	-	15
CASSPWGGVGEKLFF	TGTGCCAGCTCGCCGTGGGGGGGAGTAGGTGAAAAACTGTTTTTT	-	TRBJ1-4	TRBV6-1	-	15
CVSTGGDRGLQVVAAEAFF	TGTGTCAGTACGGGAGGGGACAGGGGCCTTCAAGTAGTTGCCGCTGAAGCTTTCTTT	TRBD1	TRBJ1-1	TRBV19	once	19
CASSSGTGSREQYF	TGTGCCAGCAGCTCCGGAACAGGGTCTCGCGAGCAGTACTTC	-	TRBJ2-7	TRBV27	-	14
CASSEGQGGNGYTF	TGTGCCAGCAGTGAAGGACAGGGGGGGAATGGCTACACCTTC	TRBD1	TRBJ1-2	TRBV6-1	-	14
CASSLALSGFGGYTF	TGCGCCAGCAGCTTGGCCCTGTCGGGGTTCGGCGGCTACACCTTC	-	TRBJ1-2	TRBV5-1	-	15
CASSLLWGEGGELFF	TGTGCCAGCAGCTTGCTGTGGGGCGAAGGCGGGGAGCTGTTTTTT	-	TRBJ2-2	TRBV5-8	-	15
CASSLKTGDTYEQYF	TGTGCCAGCAGTTTAAAGACAGGGGATACCTACGAGCAGTACTTC	TRBD1	TRBJ2-7	TRBV27	-	15
CASSLARGPSYEQYF	TGCGCCAGCAGCTTGGCCAGGGGGCCCTCCTACGAGCAGTACTTC	TRBD1	TRBJ2-7	TRBV5-1	-	15
CSARAQGTGELFF	TGCAGCGCCCGGGCCCAGGGCACCGGGGAGCTGTTTTTT	-	TRBJ2-2	TRBV29-1	-	13
CASSPSGQVAEAFF	TGTGCCAGTAGTCCTTCTGGACAAGTAGCTGAAGCTTTCTTT	-	TRBJ1-1	TRBV19	-	14
CASSPLAGVPSYEQYF	TGTGCCAGCAGCCCCCTAGCGGGGGTCCCCTCCTACGAGCAGTACTTC	TRBD2	TRBJ2-7	TRBV7-2	-	16
CASRPVRGSYNEQFF	TGTGCCAGCAGACCCGTTCGGGGGTCCTACAATGAGCAGTTCTTC	-	TRBJ2-1	TRBV11-2	-	15
CASSWGPFAF	TGTGCCAGCAGCTGGGGGCCCTTTGCATTC	-	TRBJ2-4	TRBV21-1	-	10
CASSQRSDGESTDTQYF	TGCGCCAGCAGCCAACGATCCGACGGGGAAAGCACAGATACGCAGTATTTT	-	TRBJ2-3	TRBV4-1	-	17
CARSPDIGEQFF	TGTGCCAGAAGCCCGGACATCGGCGAGCAGTTCTTC	-	TRBJ2-1	TRBV5-3	-	12
CASRQTVGEAFF	TGTGCCAGCAGACAAACCGTTGGTGAAGCTTTCTTT	-	TRBJ1-1	TRBV6-5	-	12